This TCR beta chain is drawn from a study of T cell changes during pregnancy in multiple sclerosis. Trimming took 8 bases from V and 6 from J, leaving 13 bases between them. Germline lookup yields CDR1 GTSNPN and CDR2 SVGIG (reference sequence). The CDR3 has 11 amino acids. Some clones are missing from TCRdb's copy, which holds only in-frame ones; the method was immunoSEQ multiplex PCR. The sample holds around 40,000 clones, 92% seen once. This TCR derives from a female donor with multiple sclerosis, enrolled in a pregnancy study. This chain connects TRBV30 to TRBJ2-5, with D tentatively TRBD2 (5 bases). This material consisted of CD8+ T cells from peripheral blood mononuclear cells, taken before pregnancy. CDR3 sequence: CAHRSGQTQYF. DNA of the CDR3: TGTGCCCACCGGAGCGGACAGACCCAGTACTTC.